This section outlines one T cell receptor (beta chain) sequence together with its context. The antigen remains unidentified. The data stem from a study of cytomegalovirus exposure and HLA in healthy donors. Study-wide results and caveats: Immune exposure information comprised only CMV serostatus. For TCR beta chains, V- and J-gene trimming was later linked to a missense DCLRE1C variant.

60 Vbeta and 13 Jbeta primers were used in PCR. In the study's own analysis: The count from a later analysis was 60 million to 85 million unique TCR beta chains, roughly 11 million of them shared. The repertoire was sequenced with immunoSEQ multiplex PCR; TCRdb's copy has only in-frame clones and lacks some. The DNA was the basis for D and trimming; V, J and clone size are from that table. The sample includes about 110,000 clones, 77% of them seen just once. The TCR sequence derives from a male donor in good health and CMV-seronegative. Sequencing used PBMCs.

The CDR3 loop is CASSLLRTSGSYEQYF. The CDR3 DNA reads as TGTGCCAGCAGTTTATTGCGGACTAGCGGGAGCTACGAGCAGTACTTC. The V gene is TRBV27, the J gene TRBJ2-7; 13 nucleotides match TRBD2. The length of the CDR3 is 16 residues. The J segment lost 3 bases and the V segment lost 1 base, leaving 3 bases of the junction unmatched. Germline V gives CDR1 MNHEY, CDR2 SMNVEV (reference sequence).